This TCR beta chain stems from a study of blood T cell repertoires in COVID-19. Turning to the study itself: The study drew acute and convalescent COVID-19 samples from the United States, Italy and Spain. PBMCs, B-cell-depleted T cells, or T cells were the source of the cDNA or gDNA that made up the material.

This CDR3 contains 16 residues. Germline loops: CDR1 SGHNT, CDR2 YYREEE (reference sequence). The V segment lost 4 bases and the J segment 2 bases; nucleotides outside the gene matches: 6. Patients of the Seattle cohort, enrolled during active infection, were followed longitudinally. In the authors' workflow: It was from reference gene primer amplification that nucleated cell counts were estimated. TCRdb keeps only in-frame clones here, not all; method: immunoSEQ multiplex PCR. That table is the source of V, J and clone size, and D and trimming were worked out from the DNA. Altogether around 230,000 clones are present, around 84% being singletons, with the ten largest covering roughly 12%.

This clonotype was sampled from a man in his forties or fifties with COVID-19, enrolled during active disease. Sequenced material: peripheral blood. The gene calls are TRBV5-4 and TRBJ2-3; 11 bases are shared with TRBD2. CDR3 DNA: TGTGCCAGCAGCCATAGCGGGGGGGGGCTCACAGATACGCAGTATTTT. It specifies CASSHSGGGLTDTQYF.